A single sample is the source of the 8 T cell receptor beta chains below, sequenced in a study of T cell responses to AZD1222 COVID-19 vaccine. TCRdb's copy holds only in-frame clones and misses some; the assay was immunoSEQ multiplex PCR. Seen here are some 150,000 clones, around 88% observed once, and the top ten hold around 16%. Sequenced here: peripheral blood, sampled on day 0 of AZD1222 vaccination. The receptor set was obtained from an adult in good health.

The chain uses TRBV27 and TRBJ2-3; D may be TRBD2 (6 bases). The CDR3 consists of 15 residues. Looked up from germline, CDR1 is MNHEY and CDR2 is SMNVEV (reference sequence). V dropped 0 bases and J dropped 3 bases, with 10 bases sitting between them. The CDR3 sequence is CASSLSVGGTDTQYF. The CDR3 bases are TGTGCCAGCAGTTTATCGGTCGGGGGAACAGATACGCAGTATTTT.

V gene TRBV19 combines with J gene TRBJ1-1; 7 nucleotides match TRBD1. V gave up 5 bases and J gave up 0 bases; unmatched junction bases: 9. CDR3 length: 16 amino acids. CDR1 is LNHDA, CDR2 SQIVND, per germline (reference sequence). CDR3 protein: CASSHSGTVLNTEAFF. CDR3 coding DNA: TGTGCCAGTAGTCACAGCGGGACAGTCTTGAACACTGAAGCTTTCTTT.

V usage is TRBV7-2 and J usage is TRBJ1-2, with D unclear. The germline V and J ends were trimmed by 5 bases and 8 bases, with 15 bases remaining between them. Germline V gives CDR1 SGHTA, CDR2 FQGNSA. This CDR3 has 13 residues. This chain's CDR3 is CASSPEWGSGYTF. CDR3 DNA: TGTGCCAGCAGCCCTGAGTGGGGTTCGGGCTACACCTTC.

J is TRBJ1-2 and V is TRBV3-1 (or the pseudogene TRBV3-2); no firm D call. Per germline, CDR1 LGHDT and CDR2 YNNKEL (reference sequence). V gave up 4 bases and J gave up 1 base, with 1 base separating them. CDR3 length: 11 amino acids. CDR3 DNA sequence: TGTGCCAGCAGCCTTAACTATGGCTACACCTTC. Translated, it gives CASSLNYGYTF.

This chain connects TRBV27 to TRBJ2-5; D possibly corresponds to TRBD2 (5 bases). Trimming shortened V by 3 bases and J by 5 bases, and 16 bases separated the two germline ends. Germline loops: CDR1 MNHEY, CDR2 SMNVEV (reference sequence). The CDR3 is 15 amino acids. The CDR3: CASSFSAGQAETQYF. CDR3 in DNA: TGTGCCAGCAGTTTTAGCGCTGGGCAGGCGGAGACCCAGTACTTC.

This chain connects TRBV19 to TRBJ2-3, with a weak D call TRBD2 (5 bases). Trimming removed 8 bases at V and 5 bases at J, with 17 bases between. There are 14 residues in the CDR3. Per germline, CDR1 LNHDA and CDR2 SQIVND (reference sequence). CDR3: CASCEGFGGDTQYF. The CDR3 DNA follows: TGTGCCAGTTGCGAGGGTTTTGGTGGAGATACGCAGTATTTT. Full variable domain (rest looked up from reference TRBV19 and TRBJ2-3): DGGITQSPKYLFRKEGQNVTLSCEQNLNHDAMYWYRQDPGQGLRLIYYSQIVNDFQKGDIAEGYSVSREKKESFPLTVTSAQKNPTAFYLCASCEGFGGDTQYFGPGTRLTVL.

The rearrangement links TRBV7-2 to TRBJ1-2; 9 nucleotides agree with TRBD1. In germline, CDR1 is SGHTA, CDR2 FQGNSA. The ends lost 2 bases at V and 6 bases at J; junction bases unmatched: 7. This CDR3 is 15 amino acids long. CDR3 sequence: CASSLLDRGTDGYTF. CDR3 coding DNA: TGTGCCAGCAGCTTACTGGACAGGGGCACGGATGGCTACACCTTC.

The rearrangement links TRBV19 to TRBJ1-3; D not certain. The CDR3 length is 17 residues. V was cut by 3 bases and J by 3 bases, with 18 bases left in between. Germline lookup yields CDR1 LNHDA and CDR2 SQIVND (reference sequence). This CDR3 is CASSIEFYAAVGNTIYF. The CDR3 DNA reads as TGTGCCAGTAGTATTGAGTTCTACGCGGCTGTTGGAAACACCATATATTTT.